This T cell receptor (beta chain) was recovered during a study of blood T cells in healthy people across ages. A J-beta primer mix and a sample-barcoded 5' primer were used in a second PCR of roughly 6 to 11 cycles. A 12-random-nucleotide template-switch adaptor tagged each cDNA molecule. Per-sample output comprised a minimum of 3 million paired-end reads containing CDR3. TCRdb reprocessed the 5' RACE reads via MiXCR and lists one record per CDR3 protein. Found here are hundreds of thousands of distinct CDR3 sequences, around half of them singletons; the top ten hold roughly 37%. Germline loops: CDR1 ENHRY, CDR2 SYGVKD. Trimming cost V 6 bases and J 5 bases; bases outside gene matches: 13. The CDR3 has 17 residues. This clonotype appeared a few times. Its antigen is not known. General study points: Unsorted PBMC material precluded a definitive naive versus antigen-experienced comparison. Changes in expanded clonotypes were possibly confounded, as the CMV status of donors was unknown.

The sequencing sample was made of blood. The chain carries TRBV10-3 and TRBJ2-1, with 10 bases that match TRBD2. This clonotype was obtained from a man older than 75 in good health. CDR3 bases: TGTGCCATCAGCGACGCTGAGGGGACTAGCGTCGACAATGAGCAGTTCTTC. This sequence encodes CAISDAEGTSVDNEQFF.